This entry is about one T cell receptor beta chain. The germline V gene has CDR1 SGHDT and CDR2 YYEEEE. Unmatched junction bases numbered 5, after V lost 0 bases and J lost 6 bases. The CDR3 length is 14 residues. This record comes from a study of blood T cell repertoires in COVID-19. The protocol was immunoSEQ multiplex PCR, while the TCRdb copy is restricted to in-frame clones and leaves out a portion. The sample holds more than 250,000 clones; around 90% are singletons and the top ten take 6.3%. The sequenced sample was peripheral blood. The chain employs TRBV5-6 and TRBJ2-7; 8 bases agree with TRBD1. The TCR was taken from a woman in her forties or fifties with COVID-19, enrolled during active disease. DNA for the CDR3: TGTGCCAGCAGCTTGGGACAGGGGATTAGCGAGCAGTACTTC. Its protein product is CASSLGQGISEQYF.